The 28 T cell receptor beta chains reported below all come from one sample, sequenced in a study of regulatory T cells in long-lasting Graves disease. Investigators prepared the TCR beta libraries by applying iRepertoire HTBI primers and Arm-PCR of CDR3 regions. TCRdb re-called the multiplex PCR reads with MiXCR, one entry per CDR3 protein. The data hold more than 300,000 distinct CDR3 sequences, with less than 30% observed a single time. Time point here: persistent/refractory GD, antithyroid drugs over 5 years with positive TRAb. Extracted PBMC RNA gave rise to the TCR library. Sequencing used peripheral blood mononuclear cells (PBMCs), obtained when the disease was refractory, from a patient treated with antithyroid drugs. These receptor sequences come from a woman between 40 and 55 years old with Graves disease.

The genes are TRBV7-9 and TRBJ2-6; 7 bases line up with TRBD1. The CDR3 loop spans 15 amino acids. V shed 7 bases, J shed 2 bases, and the junction held 5 bases outside the gene matches. Germline CDR1 and CDR2: SEHNR and FQNEAQ (reference sequence). The DNA of the CDR3 is TGTGCCAGCACTCCTGACAGGGCTGGGGCCAACGTCCTGACTTTC. This translates into CASTPDRAGANVLTF.

This clonotype appeared many times. This chain joins TRBV28 and TRBJ1-1; D is unclear. Trimming removed 6 bases from V and 4 bases from J, with 15 bases in between. The V gene's germline CDR1 is MDHEN and CDR2 SYDVKM. The CDR3 consists of 14 residues. CDR3 sequence reads: CASSELKPFTEAFF. The CDR3 bases are TGTGCCAGCAGCGAACTGAAGCCGTTCACTGAAGCTTTCTTT.

The V and J genes are TRBV20-1 and TRBJ2-7; the D call may be TRBD1 or TRBD2 (5 bases each). CDR1 and CDR2 from the germline V gene are DFQATT and SNEGSKA (reference sequence). V was shortened by 3 bases and J by 7 bases, with 19 bases between the two germline ends. There are 14 residues in the CDR3. The CDR3 loop is CSASPPQGPREQYF. In nucleotides, the CDR3 is TGCAGTGCTAGCCCCCCCCAGGGACCGAGGGAGCAGTACTTC.

This clonotype was detected only a few times. The chain uses TRBV20-1 and TRBJ2-7; 7 nucleotides match TRBD2. Germline assignment: CDR1 DFQATT and CDR2 SNEGSKA (reference sequence). The CDR3 length is 14 residues. V lost 3 bases to trimming and J lost 2 bases; unmatched junction nucleotides: 7. The chain's CDR3 is CSARIAGEPYEQYF. The CDR3 DNA is TGCAGTGCTAGGATCGCGGGAGAGCCCTACGAGCAGTACTTC.

Ten or more counts support this clonotype. J is TRBJ2-2 and V is TRBV28; D call uncertain. This CDR3 comprises 14 residues. The germline gives CDR1 MDHEN, CDR2 SYDVKM. Deletions cut 6 bases from V and 1 base from J, with 9 bases between. CDR3 sequence reads: CASRPKLNTGELFF. CDR3 in DNA: TGTGCCAGCAGACCCAAACTGAACACCGGGGAGCTGTTTTTT.

Notes on this clonotype: A read error may produce the germline difference seen at one junction end. The DNA of the CDR3 is TGTGCCAGCAGTAAACGGGGACAACAAGAGATCCAGTACTTC. As protein: CASSKRGQQEIQYF. The V gene is TRBV27, the J gene TRBJ2-5, with D perhaps matching TRBD1 (6 bases). The CDR3 sequence is 14 residues long. Germline CDR1 and CDR2: MNHEY and SMNVEV (reference sequence).

This clonotype was seen repeatedly, ten times or more. The chain uses TRBV11-2 and TRBJ2-2, with a tentative D call TRBD2 (7 bases). CDR1 is SGHAT, CDR2 FQNNGV, per germline. Trimming stripped 4 bases from V and 0 bases from J, with 12 bases between. The CDR3 consists of 16 residues. The CDR3 nucleotides read TGTGCCAGCAGCTCAAGGGGGGGGCCGAACACCGGGGAGCTGTTTTTT. This sequence encodes CASSSRGGPNTGELFF.

This clonotype was counted ten times or more. The chain uses TRBV6-1 and TRBJ2-7; weak D call: TRBD2 (5 bases). Germline V gene data show CDR1 as MNHNS and CDR2 as SASEGT. The CDR3 sequence is 13 residues long. The V gene lost 6 bases and the J gene lost 1 base, with 10 bases spanning the gap. CDR3 DNA: TGTGCCAGCAGACGCAGCGGTTCCTACGAGCAGTACTTC. Its translation: CASRRSGSYEQYF.

The J gene is TRBJ2-7, the V gene TRBV5-1, with D possibly being TRBD1 (7 bases). The V end was cut by 2 bases, the J end by 3 bases, with 9 bases between. Germline-derived CDR1 and CDR2 are SGHRS and YFSETQ. This CDR3 spans 13 amino acids. Here the CDR3 DNA reads TGCGCCAGCAGCTTTCAGGGGGGCTACGAGCAGTACTTC. Its translation: CASSFQGGYEQYF. Full variable domain (remainder filled in from reference TRBV5-1 and TRBJ2-7): KAGVTQTPRYLIKTRGQQVTLSCSPISGHRSVSWYQQTPGQGLQFLFEYFSETQRNKGNFPGRFSGRQFSNSRSEMNVSTLELGDSALYLCASSFQGGYEQYFGPGTRLTVT.

The V and J genes are TRBV19 and TRBJ2-7, with 13 bases aligning to TRBD2. Germline lookup yields CDR1 LNHDA and CDR2 SQIVND (reference sequence). This CDR3 contains 15 residues. The V segment lost 4 bases and the J segment 3 bases; nucleotides outside the gene matches: 3. The CDR3, as DNA: TGTGCCAGTAGTACGGGGACTAGCGGGATCTACGAGCAGTACTTC. This gives the protein CASSTGTSGIYEQYF. The variable domain in full, with the rest retrieved from reference TRBV19 and TRBJ2-7, is DGGITQSPKYLFRKEGQNVTLSCEQNLNHDAMYWYRQDPGQGLRLIYYSQIVNDFQKGDIAEGYSVSREKKESFPLTVTSAQKNPTAFYLCASSTGTSGIYEQYFGPGTRLTVT.

In this sample, this clonotype turned up many times. The rearrangement uses TRBV3-1 and TRBJ1-1, with a weak D call TRBD1 (5 bases). The CDR3 length is 13 residues. Deletions cut 4 bases from V and 2 bases from J, with 8 bases between. Germline V gene sequence: CDR1 LGHDT, CDR2 YNNKEL (reference sequence). CDR3 loop: CASSPGTNTEAFF. DNA of the CDR3: TGTGCCAGCAGCCCAGGGACCAACACTGAAGCTTTCTTT.

This clonotype was detected many times. This CDR3 is CSAIHSLDYGYTF. Written as DNA, the CDR3 is TGCAGTGCTATTCACAGCCTCGACTATGGCTACACCTTC. The V call is TRBV20-1, the J call TRBJ1-2, with no clear D. The V gene's germline CDR1 is DFQATT and CDR2 SNEGSKA (reference sequence). V gave up 4 bases and J gave up 3 bases, with 12 bases separating them. This CDR3 is built from 13 residues.

This clonotype was found many times. V is TRBV6-5 and J is TRBJ2-4; D remains ambiguous. V was shortened by 0 bases and J by 5 bases, with 14 bases between the two germline ends. This CDR3 region has 16 residues. CDR1 is MNHEY, CDR2 SVGAGI, per germline. CDR3 amino acids: CASSYSSNPPENIQYF. DNA of the CDR3: TGTGCCAGCAGTTACTCGAGCAACCCGCCGGAAAACATTCAGTACTTC.

This clonotype has just a few counts. This sequence joins TRBV13 and TRBJ2-4; D possibly corresponds to TRBD2 (5 bases). Germline loops: CDR1 PRHDT, CDR2 FYEKMQ (reference sequence). There are 14 residues in the CDR3. V lost 3 bases and J 9 bases, leaving 15 bases between the germline ends. The CDR3 sequence: CASSFSASFSIQYF. CDR3 DNA: TGTGCCAGCAGCTTCTCGGCTAGCTTCAGCATTCAGTACTTC.

This chain links TRBV19 with TRBJ1-1, with 10 bases aligning to TRBD1. Trimming took 6 bases from V and 5 from J; bases not matched to a gene: 6. Per the germline V gene, CDR1 is LNHDA and CDR2 is SQIVND (reference sequence). This CDR3 is built from 14 residues. CDR3 amino acids: CASSMGQGKTEAFF. CDR3 nucleotide sequence: TGTGCCAGTAGCATGGGACAGGGGAAAACTGAAGCTTTCTTT.

V gene TRBV5-1 combines with J gene TRBJ2-7; 8 bases map to TRBD2. J was trimmed by 2 bases and V by 0 bases; bases with no gene match: 4. This CDR3 has 15 amino acids. Germline CDR1 SGHRS, CDR2 YFSETQ. CDR3 nucleotides: TGCGCCAGCAGCTTGGTAAGCGGGAGCGCCTACGAGCAGTACTTC. This gives the protein CASSLVSGSAYEQYF.

The chain carries TRBV4-1 and TRBJ2-4; D is perhaps TRBD1 (5 bases). CDR3 length: 15 amino acids. V lost 0 bases and J lost 8, with 14 bases in between. From germline, CDR1 is MGHRA and CDR2 YSYEKL. CDR3 nucleotides: TGCGCCAGCAGCCAAGATGGCAGGTTACAGGACATTCAGTACTTC. Encoded protein: CASSQDGRLQDIQYF.

This clonotype came up many times. This rearrangement joins TRBV2 to TRBJ2-7, with 8 bases aligning to TRBD2. V was clipped by 8 bases and J by 0 bases; unmatched bases: 6. In germline, CDR1 is SNHLY, CDR2 FYNNEI. The CDR3 is 14 amino acids. CDR3 sequence: CASDSGLASYEQYF. Here the CDR3 DNA reads TGTGCCAGCGACTCCGGACTAGCCTCCTACGAGCAGTACTTC.

This clonotype came up a few times. V usage is TRBV10-2 and J usage is TRBJ2-7; no clear D. The V gene lost 10 bases and the J gene lost 5 bases, with 15 bases spanning the gap. The germline V gene encodes CDR1 WSHSY and CDR2 SAAADI. CDR3 length: 12 amino acids. The CDR3 reads CATISVGNEQYF. For the CDR3, the DNA is TGCGCCACCATCTCGGTGGGGAACGAGCAGTACTTC.

This chain links TRBV28 with TRBJ2-7, with no clear D. Germline CDR1 reads MDHEN; CDR2 reads SYDVKM. This CDR3 comprises 13 residues. Between the trimmed V and J ends, which lost 6 bases and 7 bases, there was a span of 16 bases. CDR3 nucleotide sequence: TGTGCCAGCAGGACTCCCGCAATCGGGGAGCAGTACTTC. Translation: CASRTPAIGEQYF.

This clonotype was seen a handful of times. J is TRBJ1-1 and V is TRBV14; D is unclear. The V end was cut by 0 bases, the J end by 1 base, with 12 bases between. Per the germline V gene, CDR1 is SGHDN and CDR2 is FVKESK. This CDR3 contains 16 residues. The CDR3 region is CASSQDKREGNTEAFF. CDR3 DNA: TGTGCCAGCAGCCAAGATAAGAGGGAAGGGAACACTGAAGCTTTCTTT.

This clonotype was seen many times. The rearrangement joins TRBV28 to TRBJ2-7; TRBD2 matches 13 bases. The CDR3 spans 18 residues. The V segment lost 8 bases and the J segment 1 base; nucleotides outside the gene matches: 14. The germline V gene has CDR1 MDHEN and CDR2 SYDVKM. This chain's CDR3 is CASAVRLELAGGSYEQYF. The CDR3 nucleotides read TGTGCCAGCGCCGTCCGCCTCGAACTAGCGGGGGGGTCCTACGAGCAGTACTTC.

J is TRBJ1-6 and V is TRBV6-1, with TRBD1 matching 10 bases. With V trimmed by 5 bases and J by 8 bases, 3 bases remained unmatched. The CDR3 consists of 14 residues. Germline CDR1 and CDR2: MNHNS and SASEGT. DNA for the CDR3: TGTGCCAGCAGTCGGACAGGGGGTGATTCACCCCTCCACTTT. Translation gives CASSRTGGDSPLHF.

There are many counts of this clonotype. This rearrangement joins TRBV2 to TRBJ2-7; D gene uncertain. The CDR3 consists of 12 residues. Germline lookup yields CDR1 SNHLY and CDR2 FYNNEI. V gave up 8 bases and J gave up 1 base, with 9 bases separating them. CDR3 sequence reads: CASSGPSYEQYF. For the CDR3, the DNA is TGTGCCAGCTCTGGACCATCCTACGAGCAGTACTTC.

J is TRBJ1-3 and V is TRBV10-3; TRBD1 aligns across 12 bases. The CDR3 spans 17 residues. CDR1 and CDR2 (germline): ENHRY, SYGVKD. The trim removed 7 bases at V and 0 bases at J, leaving 7 bases unmatched. The CDR3 here is CAITPGQGALSGNTIYF. CDR3 DNA: TGTGCCATCACGCCGGGACAGGGGGCCCTCTCTGGAAACACCATATATTTT.

Only a few counts were recorded for this clonotype. The chain employs TRBV6-9 and TRBJ2-7; maybe TRBD1 (6 bases). Germline V lookup: CDR1 MNHGY, CDR2 SVAAGI. There are 15 residues in the CDR3. V lost 3 bases and J lost 2, with 14 bases in between. The CDR3 DNA reads as TGTGCCAGCAGTTACTCCCGATCAGGGGCCTACGAGCAGTACTTC. It is translated as CASSYSRSGAYEQYF.

Notes on this clonotype: A read error is possible here, since a much larger clone lies one base away. The chain uses TRBV24-1 and TRBJ2-7; D gene ambiguous. The length of the CDR3 is 13 residues. Per germline, CDR1 KGHDR and CDR2 SFDVKD. CDR3 sequence reads: CATIDLFGFEQYF. As DNA, the CDR3 is TGTGCCACCATTGATTTATTCGGGTTCGAGCAGTACTTC.

This clonotype has a count of ten or more. The V gene is TRBV29-1, the J gene TRBJ2-5, with 7 positions matching TRBD2. V was pared by 7 bases and J by 4 bases, with 6 bases of the junction left unmatched. CDR3 size: 12 residues. Germline CDR1 and CDR2: SQVTM and ANQGSEA. The CDR3 protein is CSAIGGGETQYF. Written as DNA, the CDR3 is TGCAGCGCAATCGGCGGGGGAGAGACCCAGTACTTC.